These T cell receptor beta chains were read from a single sample in a study of cytomegalovirus exposure and HLA in healthy donors. Data came from immunoSEQ multiplex PCR; TCRdb stores just in-frame clones and leaves some out. In the table there are 150,000 to 200,000 clones, around 85% of which are singletons. Source material: PBMCs. These receptors were taken from a man younger than 35 in good health and CMV-seropositive. Both conserved end residues are part of each CDR3. The D gene is left open where the match is weak. Part of the rows lack a size; the others show once, few, many or a class for expanded clones.

d_call: NA; v_call: TRBV10-3; j_call: TRBJ2-5; clone_size: NA; cdr3_aa: CAISPAGFGETQYF; cdr3_nt: TGTGCCATCAGTCCGGCGGGGTTTGGAGAGACCCAGTACTTC
d_call: NA; v_call: TRBV6-5; j_call: TRBJ1-1; clone_size: few; cdr3_aa: CASSYSGHPNTEAFF; cdr3_nt: TGTGCCAGCAGTTACTCGGGACACCCGAACACTGAAGCTTTCTTT
d_call: TRBD2; v_call: TRBV9; j_call: TRBJ2-3; clone_size: NA; cdr3_aa: CASSVVGGGTDTQYF; cdr3_nt: TGTGCCAGCAGCGTAGTCGGGGGGGGCACAGATACGCAGTATTTT
d_call: TRBD2; v_call: TRBV19; j_call: TRBJ2-1; clone_size: once; cdr3_aa: CASTTPAGSYNEQFF; cdr3_nt: TGTGCCAGCACCACCCCAGCGGGGTCCTACAATGAGCAGTTCTTC
d_call: TRBD1; v_call: TRBV19; j_call: TRBJ1-2; clone_size: NA; cdr3_aa: CASSVRTGPGYTF; cdr3_nt: TGTGCCAGTAGTGTACGGACAGGGCCCGGCTACACCTTC
d_call: NA; v_call: TRBV4-2; j_call: TRBJ2-1; clone_size: NA; cdr3_aa: CASSRWGLDNEQFF; cdr3_nt: TGTGCCAGCAGCCGATGGGGGCTTGACAATGAGCAGTTCTTC
d_call: NA; v_call: TRBV27; j_call: TRBJ2-2; clone_size: NA; cdr3_aa: CASSSRGMASNTGELFF; cdr3_nt: TGTGCCAGCAGTTCCAGGGGAATGGCTTCGAACACCGGGGAGCTGTTTTTT
d_call: NA; v_call: TRBV5-1; j_call: TRBJ1-1; clone_size: NA; cdr3_aa: CASSLDSLGNTEAFF; cdr3_nt: TGCGCCAGCAGCTTGGACAGCCTGGGGAACACTGAAGCTTTCTTT
d_call: TRBD2; v_call: TRBV6-5; j_call: TRBJ2-7; clone_size: NA; cdr3_aa: CASGTSGVYEQYF; cdr3_nt: TGTGCCAGCGGGACTAGCGGGGTTTACGAGCAGTACTTC
d_call: NA; v_call: TRBV4-1; j_call: TRBJ2-3; clone_size: NA; cdr3_aa: CASSQARGTDTQYF; cdr3_nt: TGCGCCAGCAGCCAAGCCAGGGGAACAGATACGCAGTATTTT
d_call: TRBD2; v_call: TRBV6-6; j_call: TRBJ2-7; clone_size: once; cdr3_aa: CASSYLASGIYEQYF; cdr3_nt: TGTGCCAGCAGTTACTTGGCTAGCGGGATTTACGAGCAGTACTTC
d_call: NA; v_call: TRBV30; j_call: TRBJ1-6; clone_size: NA; cdr3_aa: CAWSVALDRVNSPLHF; cdr3_nt: TGTGCCTGGAGTGTCGCCCTGGACAGAGTTAATTCACCCCTCCACTTT
d_call: TRBD1; v_call: TRBV13; j_call: TRBJ2-7; clone_size: NA; cdr3_aa: CASSTWTGGAIEQYF; cdr3_nt: TGTGCCAGCAGCACTTGGACAGGGGGGGCCATTGAGCAGTACTTC
d_call: NA; v_call: TRBV7-9; j_call: TRBJ1-4; clone_size: NA; cdr3_aa: CASSLVNGGYNEKLFF; cdr3_nt: TGTGCCAGCAGCTTAGTCAATGGGGGCTATAATGAAAAACTGTTTTTT
d_call: TRBD2; v_call: TRBV5-1; j_call: TRBJ2-5; clone_size: NA; cdr3_aa: CASRGLRGLAGEETQYF; cdr3_nt: TGCGCCAGCAGGGGGTTAAGGGGACTAGCGGGGGAAGAGACCCAGTACTTC
d_call: TRBD1; v_call: TRBV18; j_call: TRBJ1-1; clone_size: few; cdr3_aa: CASSTEQGPPHHTEAFF; cdr3_nt: TGTGCCAGCTCAACAGAACAGGGGCCCCCCCATCACACTGAAGCTTTCTTT
d_call: NA; v_call: TRBV6-5; j_call: TRBJ2-3; clone_size: NA; cdr3_aa: CASSSLGGVTDTQYF; cdr3_nt: TGTGCCAGCAGTTCCCTAGGGGGGGTCACAGATACGCAGTATTTT
d_call: NA; v_call: TRBV21-1; j_call: TRBJ1-1; clone_size: NA; cdr3_aa: CASSKSGQPMNTEAFF; cdr3_nt: TGTGCCAGCAGCAAGTCTGGACAGCCCATGAACACTGAAGCTTTCTTT
d_call: NA; v_call: TRBV18; j_call: TRBJ1-1; clone_size: NA; cdr3_aa: CASSPGYTEAFF; cdr3_nt: TGTGCCAGCTCACCCGGGTACACTGAAGCTTTCTTT
d_call: NA; v_call: TRBV7-8; j_call: TRBJ1-2; clone_size: NA; cdr3_aa: CASSPGVYYGYTF; cdr3_nt: TGTGCCAGCAGCCCAGGCGTTTACTATGGCTACACCTTC
d_call: NA; v_call: TRBV5-1; j_call: TRBJ2-7; clone_size: NA; cdr3_aa: CASSLAQRVYEQYF; cdr3_nt: TGCGCCAGCAGCTTGGCTCAGCGAGTCTACGAGCAGTACTTC
d_call: TRBD2; v_call: TRBV10-1; j_call: TRBJ2-1; clone_size: NA; cdr3_aa: CASSELTSGAEQFF; cdr3_nt: TGCGCCAGCAGTGAGTTAACTAGCGGGGCCGAGCAGTTCTTC
d_call: NA; v_call: TRBV7-2; j_call: TRBJ1-1; clone_size: NA; cdr3_aa: CASSLAIGIRYTEAFF; cdr3_nt: TGTGCCAGCAGCTTAGCCATTGGCATCAGGTACACTGAAGCTTTCTTT
d_call: TRBD2; v_call: TRBV14; j_call: TRBJ2-7; clone_size: NA; cdr3_aa: CASSAGERSFYEQYF; cdr3_nt: TGTGCCAGCAGCGCGGGGGAGCGGTCCTTCTACGAGCAGTACTTC
d_call: TRBD2; v_call: TRBV2; j_call: TRBJ2-7; clone_size: NA; cdr3_aa: CASSGRLAGSEQYF; cdr3_nt: TGTGCCAGCAGTGGGAGGCTAGCGGGGAGCGAGCAGTACTTC
d_call: TRBD1; v_call: TRBV13; j_call: TRBJ1-1; clone_size: few; cdr3_aa: CASSSGTVNTEAFF; cdr3_nt: TGTGCCAGCAGCTCCGGGACAGTGAACACTGAAGCTTTCTTT
d_call: TRBD1; v_call: TRBV6-4; j_call: TRBJ2-2; clone_size: NA; cdr3_aa: CASSPSRLDRDIGELFF; cdr3_nt: TGTGCCAGCAGCCCCTCGAGACTGGACAGGGATATCGGGGAGCTGTTTTTT
d_call: TRBD2; v_call: TRBV30; j_call: TRBJ2-7; clone_size: NA; cdr3_aa: CAWSGGGLRYEQYF; cdr3_nt: TGTGCCTGGAGTGGGGGGGGTCTTCGCTACGAGCAGTACTTC
d_call: NA; v_call: TRBV7-9; j_call: TRBJ2-5; clone_size: NA; cdr3_aa: CASSLSQLQETQYF; cdr3_nt: TGTGCCAGCAGCTTATCACAGCTACAAGAGACCCAGTACTTC
d_call: TRBD2; v_call: TRBV7-6; j_call: TRBJ2-5; clone_size: NA; cdr3_aa: CASSGLAPGTQYF; cdr3_nt: TGTGCCAGCAGCGGACTAGCGCCCGGGACCCAGTACTTC
d_call: NA; v_call: TRBV4-1; j_call: TRBJ2-2; clone_size: NA; cdr3_aa: CASSQFDFNTGELFF; cdr3_nt: TGCGCCAGCAGCCAATTTGACTTCAACACCGGGGAGCTGTTTTTT
d_call: TRBD2; v_call: TRBV27; j_call: TRBJ2-1; clone_size: NA; cdr3_aa: CASSTLPGLAGSYEQFF; cdr3_nt: TGTGCCAGCAGTACCCTCCCCGGGCTAGCGGGTTCCTATGAGCAGTTCTTC
d_call: TRBD2; v_call: TRBV9; j_call: TRBJ2-3; clone_size: NA; cdr3_aa: CASSVPRGLAGATDTQYF; cdr3_nt: TGTGCCAGCAGCGTACCTCGTGGACTAGCGGGGGCCACAGATACGCAGTATTTT
d_call: TRBD1; v_call: TRBV19; j_call: TRBJ2-2; clone_size: NA; cdr3_aa: CASRQGQNTGELFF; cdr3_nt: TGTGCCAGCCGACAGGGGCAGAACACCGGGGAGCTGTTTTTT
d_call: NA; v_call: TRBV11-2; j_call: TRBJ2-4; clone_size: NA; cdr3_aa: CASSPSGNIQYF; cdr3_nt: TGTGCCAGCAGCCCCAGCGGGAACATTCAGTACTTC
d_call: TRBD2; v_call: TRBV4-1; j_call: TRBJ2-1; clone_size: NA; cdr3_aa: CASSHTSGGDRNEQFF; cdr3_nt: TGCGCCAGCAGCCACACAAGCGGGGGGGACCGAAATGAGCAGTTCTTC
d_call: TRBD1; v_call: TRBV7-9; j_call: TRBJ1-1; clone_size: NA; cdr3_aa: CASSLAPGGKGTEAFF; cdr3_nt: TGTGCCAGCAGCTTAGCCCCAGGGGGCAAGGGGACTGAAGCTTTCTTT
d_call: TRBD1; v_call: TRBV10-3; j_call: TRBJ1-2; clone_size: NA; cdr3_aa: CAISEGRGLGGYTF; cdr3_nt: TGTGCCATCAGTGAAGGCAGGGGGCTGGGGGGCTACACCTTC
d_call: TRBD2; v_call: TRBV29-1; j_call: TRBJ2-2; clone_size: NA; cdr3_aa: CSAAGLAGGPGGELFF; cdr3_nt: TGCAGCGCCGCAGGGCTAGCGGGGGGGCCGGGCGGGGAGCTGTTTTTT
d_call: NA; v_call: TRBV6-1; j_call: TRBJ1-4; clone_size: NA; cdr3_aa: CASSPSPSANEKLFF; cdr3_nt: TGTGCCAGCAGTCCTTCGCCCTCGGCTAATGAAAAACTGTTTTTT
d_call: TRBD1; v_call: TRBV9; j_call: TRBJ2-6; clone_size: NA; cdr3_aa: CASSTPFDRVGANVLTF; cdr3_nt: TGTGCCAGCAGCACCCCCTTCGACAGGGTTGGGGCCAACGTCCTGACTTTC
d_call: NA; v_call: TRBV5-6; j_call: TRBJ2-7; clone_size: NA; cdr3_aa: CASSLWKQPTYEQYF; cdr3_nt: TGTGCCAGCAGCTTGTGGAAACAGCCGACCTACGAGCAGTACTTC
d_call: TRBD1; v_call: TRBV7-9; j_call: TRBJ2-7; clone_size: NA; cdr3_aa: CASSLPRDRDSEQYF; cdr3_nt: TGTGCCAGCAGCTTACCCCGGGACAGGGACTCCGAGCAGTACTTC
d_call: NA; v_call: TRBV11-2; j_call: TRBJ2-7; clone_size: NA; cdr3_aa: CASSLVGVVGAEQYF; cdr3_nt: TGTGCCAGCAGCTTAGTAGGTGTCGTAGGGGCCGAGCAGTACTTC
d_call: TRBD1; v_call: TRBV10-2; j_call: TRBJ1-2; clone_size: NA; cdr3_aa: CASSALGTGDGYTF; cdr3_nt: TGCGCCAGCAGTGCCCTCGGGACAGGGGATGGCTACACCTTC
d_call: TRBD1; v_call: TRBV6-6; j_call: TRBJ1-2; clone_size: NA; cdr3_aa: CASSSTGGVGGYTF; cdr3_nt: TGTGCCAGCAGTTCGACAGGGGGCGTGGGTGGCTACACCTTC
d_call: NA; v_call: TRBV11-2; j_call: TRBJ1-1; clone_size: NA; cdr3_aa: CASSLVPWSQQAFF; cdr3_nt: TGTGCCAGCAGCTTAGTACCATGGAGCCAACAAGCTTTCTTT
d_call: TRBD2; v_call: TRBV4-3; j_call: TRBJ2-7; clone_size: NA; cdr3_aa: CASSQTARGGHEQYF; cdr3_nt: TGCGCCAGCAGCCAAACCGCCCGGGGGGGCCACGAGCAGTACTTC
d_call: TRBD1; v_call: TRBV5-1; j_call: TRBJ2-5; clone_size: NA; cdr3_aa: CASRRSGTGKQETQYF; cdr3_nt: TGCGCCAGCAGGCGCTCCGGGACAGGGAAACAAGAGACCCAGTACTTC
d_call: TRBD1; v_call: TRBV2; j_call: TRBJ2-7; clone_size: NA; cdr3_aa: CASSEKGQGPYEQYF; cdr3_nt: TGTGCCAGCAGTGAAAAGGGACAGGGGCCGTACGAGCAGTACTTC
d_call: TRBD2; v_call: TRBV5-1; j_call: TRBJ2-3; clone_size: NA; cdr3_aa: CASSPMTSGADTQYF; cdr3_nt: TGCGCCAGCAGCCCAATGACTAGCGGGGCAGATACGCAGTATTTT
d_call: TRBD2; v_call: TRBV7-2; j_call: TRBJ2-1; clone_size: NA; cdr3_aa: CASSPWRGAGNEQFF; cdr3_nt: TGTGCCAGCAGCCCCTGGCGGGGGGCGGGCAATGAGCAGTTCTTC
d_call: TRBD1; v_call: TRBV28; j_call: TRBJ1-5; clone_size: once; cdr3_aa: CASSFGLWTGENQPQHF; cdr3_nt: TGTGCCAGCAGTTTCGGTTTATGGACAGGGGAAAATCAGCCCCAGCATTTT
d_call: TRBD2; v_call: TRBV27; j_call: TRBJ2-3; clone_size: NA; cdr3_aa: CASSPVGLAGADTQYF; cdr3_nt: TGTGCCAGCAGCCCCGTCGGGCTAGCGGGAGCAGATACGCAGTATTTT
d_call: TRBD2; v_call: TRBV9; j_call: TRBJ2-1; clone_size: NA; cdr3_aa: CASSPPSGGKNEQFF; cdr3_nt: TGTGCCAGCAGCCCTCCTAGCGGGGGAAAAAATGAGCAGTTCTTC
d_call: NA; v_call: TRBV6-5; j_call: TRBJ2-7; clone_size: NA; cdr3_aa: CASSYSGSLEEQYF; cdr3_nt: TGTGCCAGCAGTTACTCGGGTAGTCTGGAGGAGCAGTACTTC
d_call: NA; v_call: TRBV18; j_call: TRBJ2-3; clone_size: NA; cdr3_aa: CASSPSGMLADTQYF; cdr3_nt: TGTGCCAGCTCACCCTCAGGGATGTTGGCAGATACGCAGTATTTT
d_call: TRBD2; v_call: TRBV7-8; j_call: TRBJ2-7; clone_size: NA; cdr3_aa: CASSAGTSGSTYEQYF; cdr3_nt: TGTGCCAGCAGCGCCGGGACTAGCGGTTCCACCTACGAGCAGTACTTC
d_call: NA; v_call: TRBV5-1; j_call: TRBJ2-2; clone_size: NA; cdr3_aa: CASSPLPGLFNGELFF; cdr3_nt: TGCGCCAGCAGCCCACTCCCGGGACTCTTCAACGGGGAGCTGTTTTTT